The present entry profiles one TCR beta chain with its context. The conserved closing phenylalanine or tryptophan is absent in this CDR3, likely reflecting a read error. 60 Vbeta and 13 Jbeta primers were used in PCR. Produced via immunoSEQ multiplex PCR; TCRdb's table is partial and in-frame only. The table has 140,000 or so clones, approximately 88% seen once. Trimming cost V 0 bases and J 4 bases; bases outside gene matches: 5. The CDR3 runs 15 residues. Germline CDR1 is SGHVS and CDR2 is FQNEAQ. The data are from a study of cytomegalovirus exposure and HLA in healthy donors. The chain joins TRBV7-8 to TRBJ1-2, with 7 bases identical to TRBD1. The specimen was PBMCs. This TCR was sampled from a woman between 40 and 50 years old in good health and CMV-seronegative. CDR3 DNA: TGTGCCAGCAGCTTAGCTGGACAGGTCCTCTATGGCTACACCCTC. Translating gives CASSLAGQVLYGYTL.